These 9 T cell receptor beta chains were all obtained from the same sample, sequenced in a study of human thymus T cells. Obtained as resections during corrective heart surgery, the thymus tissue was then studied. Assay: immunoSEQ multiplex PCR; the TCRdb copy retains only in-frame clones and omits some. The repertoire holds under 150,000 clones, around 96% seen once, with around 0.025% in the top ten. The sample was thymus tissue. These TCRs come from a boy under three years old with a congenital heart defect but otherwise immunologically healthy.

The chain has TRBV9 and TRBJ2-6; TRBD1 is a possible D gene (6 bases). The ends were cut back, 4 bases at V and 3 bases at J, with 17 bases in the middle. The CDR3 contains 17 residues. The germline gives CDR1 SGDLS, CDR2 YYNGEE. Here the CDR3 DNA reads TGTGCCAGCAGCTCCGGCACCCCCAGGGGTGGGGCCAACGTCCTGACTTTC. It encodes CASSSGTPRGGANVLTF.

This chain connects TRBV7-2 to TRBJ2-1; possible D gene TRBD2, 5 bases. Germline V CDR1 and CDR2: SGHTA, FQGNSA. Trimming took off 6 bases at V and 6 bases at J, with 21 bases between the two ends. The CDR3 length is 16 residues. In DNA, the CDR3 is TGTGCCAGCAGACCCGCCACTAGGAGGACCCTCAATGAGCAGTTCTTC. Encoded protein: CASRPATRRTLNEQFF. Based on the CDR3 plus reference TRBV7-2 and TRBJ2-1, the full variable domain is GAGVSQSPSNKVTEKGKDVELRCDPISGHTALYWYRQSLGQGLEFLIYFQGNSAPDKSGLPSDRFSAERTGGSVSTLTIQRTQQEDSAVYLCASRPATRRTLNEQFFGPGTRLTVL.

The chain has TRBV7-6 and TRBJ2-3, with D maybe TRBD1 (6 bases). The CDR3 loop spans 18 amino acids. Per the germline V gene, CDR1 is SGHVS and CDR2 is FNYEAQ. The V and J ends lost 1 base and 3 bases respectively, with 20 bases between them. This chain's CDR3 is CASSLVGSGTRGTDTQYF. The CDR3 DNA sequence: TGTGCCAGCAGCTTAGTGGGCTCCGGGACAAGGGGGACAGATACGCAGTATTTT.

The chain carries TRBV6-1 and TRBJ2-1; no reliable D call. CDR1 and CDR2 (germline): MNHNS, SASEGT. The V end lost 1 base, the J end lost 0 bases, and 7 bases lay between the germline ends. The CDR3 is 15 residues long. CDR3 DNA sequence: TGTGCCAGCAGTGAAGACCGGGCCTCCTACAATGAGCAGTTCTTC. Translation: CASSEDRASYNEQFF.

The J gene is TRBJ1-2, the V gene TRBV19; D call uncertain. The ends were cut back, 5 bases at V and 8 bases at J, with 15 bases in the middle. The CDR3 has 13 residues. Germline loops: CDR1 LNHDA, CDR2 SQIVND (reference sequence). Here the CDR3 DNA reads TGTGCCAGTAGTCCCCGTCGTGATAGAGGCTACACCTTC. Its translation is CASSPRRDRGYTF.

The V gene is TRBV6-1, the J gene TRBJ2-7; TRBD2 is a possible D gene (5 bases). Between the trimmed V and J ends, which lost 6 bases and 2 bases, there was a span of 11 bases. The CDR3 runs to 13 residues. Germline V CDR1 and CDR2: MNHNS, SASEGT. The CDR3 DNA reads TGTGCCAGCAGAGGACGGGGAACCTACGAGCAGTACTTC. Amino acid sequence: CASRGRGTYEQYF.

CDR3 nucleotides: TGCGCCAGCAGCCCACGCCCGGGACTAGCGGGGGTAACGCAAGAGACCCAGTACTTC. Protein product: CASSPRPGLAGVTQETQYF. This chain connects TRBV5-1 to TRBJ2-5, with 14 bases fitting TRBD2. Germline V CDR1 and CDR2: SGHRS, YFSETQ. V dropped 4 bases and J dropped 2; count of bases not matched to a gene: 13. The CDR3 length is 19 residues.

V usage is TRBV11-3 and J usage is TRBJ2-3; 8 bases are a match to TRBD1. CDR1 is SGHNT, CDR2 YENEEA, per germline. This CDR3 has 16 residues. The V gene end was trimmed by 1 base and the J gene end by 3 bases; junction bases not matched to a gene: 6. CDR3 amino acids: CASSLGRGQGTDTQYF. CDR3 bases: TGTGCCAGCAGCTTAGGCAGGGGGCAGGGGACAGATACGCAGTATTTT.

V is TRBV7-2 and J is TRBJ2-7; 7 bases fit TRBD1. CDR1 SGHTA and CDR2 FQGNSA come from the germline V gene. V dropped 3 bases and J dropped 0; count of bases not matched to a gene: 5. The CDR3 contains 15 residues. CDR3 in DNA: TGTGCCAGCAGCTTGGGGACAGTTTTCTCCTACGAGCAGTACTTC. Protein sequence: CASSLGTVFSYEQYF. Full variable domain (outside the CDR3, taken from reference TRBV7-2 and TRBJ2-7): GAGVSQSPSNKVTEKGKDVELRCDPISGHTALYWYRQSLGQGLEFLIYFQGNSAPDKSGLPSDRFSAERTGGSVSTLTIQRTQQEDSAVYLCASSLGTVFSYEQYFGPGTRLTVT.